The present T cell receptor (beta chain) was sequenced within a study of CD8 T cells in ankylosing spondylitis. Quantitative 5'-RACE with molecular barcodes was used to make the TCR beta libraries. TCRdb re-analysed the 5' RACE reads in MiXCR, keeping a single row per CDR3 protein. The sample lists under 950,000 distinct CDR3 sequences, 15% to 20% seen once, with 15% to 20% in the top ten. As regards this clonotype: Its specificity is unknown.

Study-level points and caveats: The study identified a TCR beta motif of under ten highly homologous variants that appeared characteristic of ankylosing spondylitis blood. Significant enrichment of disease-linked clones was reportedly seen in matched ankylosing spondylitis synovial fluid. CD8+ cells made up the disease-linked clones, which were relatively rare in peripheral blood.

Germline lookup yields CDR1 LGHNT and CDR2 FRNRAP. The CDR3 contains 14 residues. V gave up 3 bases and J gave up 2 bases, with 10 bases separating them. Sequencing was done on a sample of blood, either unsorted or a sorted T cell fraction (not recorded which). This sequence originates from a male donor with ankylosing spondylitis. The rearrangement uses TRBV12-5 and TRBJ1-2; weak D call: TRBD1 (6 bases). The CDR3 bases are TGTGCTAGTGGTTTTCAGGGGTCGAACTATGGCTACACCTTC. Protein product: CASGFQGSNYGYTF.